This T cell receptor (beta chain) came from a study of T cell changes during pregnancy in multiple sclerosis. Here immunoSEQ multiplex PCR was the method, and the copy in TCRdb shows in-frame clones only, minus some. The sample has approximately 88,000 clones, about 93% seen once. This CDR3 has 14 amino acids. CDR1 and CDR2 from the germline V gene are SGHNT and YENEEA. With V trimmed by 1 base and J by 5 bases, 2 bases remained unmatched. The clonotype comes from a female donor with multiple sclerosis, enrolled in a pregnancy study. The chain links TRBV11-3 to TRBJ2-7, with 10 nucleotides matching TRBD1. The material was peripheral blood, obtained in the first trimester of pregnancy. CDR3 sequence reads: CASSLGTGGDEQYF. In DNA form, the CDR3 reads TGTGCCAGCAGCTTAGGGACAGGGGGAGACGAGCAGTACTTC.